The 5 T cell receptor beta chains listed next were all sequenced from one sample in a study of blood T cell repertoires in COVID-19. The assay was immunoSEQ multiplex PCR, and TCRdb's table has in-frame clones only and misses some. The table records a few hundred thousand clones, 91% of them present only once. The specimen was PBMCs or T cells enriched from blood (not recorded which). The receptors stem from a human donor in a cohort exposed to, infected with or recovered from COVID-19 (not recorded which). The donor label of this sample is uncertain.

The chain joins TRBV30 to TRBJ1-2; D is possibly TRBD1 (5 bases). The CDR3 is 15 residues long. V lost 1 base and J 7 bases, leaving 19 bases between the germline ends. Germline CDR1 GTSNPN, CDR2 SVGIG (reference sequence). This CDR3 is CAWSGGVEGDAGYTF. In DNA form, the CDR3 reads TGTGCCTGGAGTGGAGGGGTGGAGGGCGACGCTGGCTACACCTTC. The full variable domain, completed using reference TRBV30 and TRBJ1-2, is SQTIHQWPATLVQPVGSPLSLECTVEGTSNPNLYWYRQAAGRGLQLLFYSVGIGQISSEVPQNLSASRPQDRQFILSSKKLLLSDSGFYLCAWSGGVEGDAGYTFGSGTRLTVV.

This sequence joins TRBV11-2 and TRBJ2-7, with 10 bases aligning to TRBD2. The CDR3 consists of 16 residues. Trimming took 2 bases from V and 2 from J; bases not matched to a gene: 6. Germline lookup yields CDR1 SGHAT and CDR2 FQNNGV. DNA of the CDR3: TGTGCCAGCAGCTTATGGGGGAGCGGGGGGGCCTACGAGCAGTACTTC. Translating it yields CASSLWGSGGAYEQYF.

J is TRBJ1-4 and V is TRBV27; D call uncertain. The germline V gene encodes CDR1 MNHEY and CDR2 SMNVEV (reference sequence). The CDR3 runs 13 residues. The V end lost 4 bases, the J end lost 7 bases, and 10 bases lay between the germline ends. CDR3 nucleotide sequence: TGTGCCAGCAGTTCGATACACAGTGAAAAACTGTTTTTT. Its protein product is CASSSIHSEKLFF.

The chain is built from TRBV9 and TRBJ2-1; 11 bases align to TRBD2. CDR1 and CDR2 from the germline V gene are SGDLS and YYNGEE. J gave up 6 bases and V 5 bases, and 10 bases lay outside the gene matches. The CDR3 sequence is 16 residues long. The CDR3 bases are TGTGCCAGCAGACCAAAACTAGCGGGGGTTCGCAATGAGCAGTTCTTC. Translated: CASRPKLAGVRNEQFF.

The chain couples TRBV3-1 (or the pseudogene TRBV3-2) to TRBJ1-2; the match to TRBD1 covers 8 bases. The CDR3 loop spans 14 amino acids. V dropped 4 bases and J dropped 6; count of bases not matched to a gene: 7. CDR1 is LGHDT and CDR2 is YNNKEL in the germline V gene (reference sequence). CDR3 in DNA: TGTGCCAGCAGCCCACGGACAGGGCGGCATGGCTACACCTTC. Its protein is CASSPRTGRHGYTF.